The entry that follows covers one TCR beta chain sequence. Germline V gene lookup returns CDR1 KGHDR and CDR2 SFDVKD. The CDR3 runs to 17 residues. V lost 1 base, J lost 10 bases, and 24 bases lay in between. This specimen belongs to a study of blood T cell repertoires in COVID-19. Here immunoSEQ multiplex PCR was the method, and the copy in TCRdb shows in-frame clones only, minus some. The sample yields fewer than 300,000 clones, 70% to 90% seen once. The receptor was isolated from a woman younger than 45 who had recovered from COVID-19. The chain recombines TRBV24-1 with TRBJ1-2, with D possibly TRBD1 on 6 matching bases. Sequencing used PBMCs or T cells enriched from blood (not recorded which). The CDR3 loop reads CATSDFGVGQGPHHYTF. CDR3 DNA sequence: TGTGCCACCAGTGATTTTGGGGTCGGGCAGGGGCCCCATCACTACACCTTC.